A single sample is the source of the 19 T cell receptor beta chains below, sequenced in a study of blood T cell repertoires in COVID-19. Generated by immunoSEQ multiplex PCR, the TCRdb table keeps only in-frame clones and is missing some. The sample holds tens of thousands of clones; around 93% are singletons and the top ten take 4.5% to 5.5%. The sample taken for sequencing was peripheral blood. These receptors were taken from a woman in her sixties or seventies with active COVID-19.

The chain links TRBV6-5 to TRBJ1-5, with D perhaps matching TRBD1 (5 bases). Between the trimmed V and J ends, which lost 4 bases and 4 bases, there was a span of 14 bases. The V gene's germline CDR1 is MNHEY and CDR2 SVGAGI. There are 15 residues in the CDR3. The DNA for the CDR3 is TGTGCCAGCAGTTCAGGGTTGCGGGGAAATCAGCCCCAGCATTTT. This encodes CASSSGLRGNQPQHF.

This clone was seen a single time. CDR3 nucleotides: TGTGCGCAGGAGGGGGAGCAGTTCTTC. As protein: CAQEGEQFF. The chain is built from TRBV7-9 and TRBJ2-1; weak D call: TRBD2 (6 bases). The germline V gene has CDR1 SEHNR and CDR2 FQNEAQ (reference sequence). There are 9 residues in the CDR3.

The gene calls are TRBV7-9 and TRBJ2-5; weak D call: TRBD2 (5 bases). The CDR3 consists of 18 residues. Germline V gene data show CDR1 as SEHNR and CDR2 as FQNEAQ (reference sequence). The V and J ends lost 5 bases and 0 bases respectively, with 22 bases between them. The CDR3 bases are TGTGCCAGCAGCCCCCCAATAGCGCCCCGAAGTTACCAAGAGACCCAGTACTTC. Translating it yields CASSPPIAPRSYQETQYF.

V and J are TRBV11-1 and TRBJ2-5; the match to TRBD1 covers 7 bases. This CDR3 is 15 amino acids long. CDR1 and CDR2 (germline): SGHAT, FQDESV (reference sequence). The trim removed 5 bases at V and 6 bases at J, leaving 12 bases unmatched. The CDR3 is CASSVTDRPAKTQYF. CDR3 DNA: TGTGCCAGCAGCGTTACGGACAGGCCGGCAAAGACCCAGTACTTC.

The chain joins TRBV25-1 to TRBJ2-1; tentatively, D is TRBD2 (6 bases). The CDR3 sequence is 15 residues long. V lost 2 bases, J lost 5 bases, and 13 bases lay in between. Germline CDR1 reads MGHDK; CDR2 reads SYGVNS. The CDR3 DNA sequence: TGTGCCAGCAGTGAAATTCTAGGGAGGAACAATGAGCAGTTCTTC. This sequence encodes CASSEILGRNNEQFF.

The V gene is TRBV7-9, the J gene TRBJ2-1, with D perhaps matching TRBD2 (5 bases). Germline values: CDR1 SEHNR, CDR2 FQNEAQ (reference sequence). V lost 4 bases to trimming and J lost 4 bases, with 5 bases between them. The CDR3 loop spans 12 amino acids. CDR3 amino acids: CASSSGYNEQFF. CDR3 nucleotide sequence: TGTGCCAGCAGCTCGGGATACAATGAGCAGTTCTTC.

The CDR3 loop reads CASSLGGQGWNEQFF. The DNA of the CDR3 is TGTGCCAGCAGCTTGGGTGGACAGGGGTGGAATGAGCAGTTCTTC. J is TRBJ2-1 and V is TRBV11-2; 9 positions agree with TRBD1. Germline lookup yields CDR1 SGHAT and CDR2 FQNNGV. The CDR3 is 15 amino acids. J lost 7 bases, V lost 3 bases, and 7 bases had no gene match.

The rearrangement uses TRBV27 and TRBJ2-3; 9 bases are shared with TRBD1. The germline V gene has CDR1 MNHEY and CDR2 SMNVEV (reference sequence). Trimming cost V 4 bases and J 9 bases; bases outside gene matches: 8. The CDR3 loop spans 14 amino acids. The CDR3 DNA is TGTGCCAGCAGTTCCAATCTAGGGACAGGGACGCAGTATTTT. Translated: CASSSNLGTGTQYF.

The chain is built from TRBV12-3 or TRBV12-4 and TRBJ2-2; no clear D gene. V was pared by 3 bases and J by 7 bases, with 3 bases between. The length of the CDR3 is 11 residues. DNA for the CDR3: TGTGCCAGCAGTTTGAGCGGGGAGCTGTTTTTT. As protein: CASSLSGELFF.

The rearrangement links TRBV7-6 to TRBJ2-1; perhaps TRBD2 as D (6 bases). V was pared by 3 bases and J by 4 bases, with 16 bases between. The CDR3 totals 16 residues. Germline CDR1 reads SGHVS; CDR2 reads FNYEAQ. CDR3 in amino acids: CASSFNPPSEYNEQFF. CDR3 in DNA: TGTGCCAGCAGCTTCAACCCCCCTAGCGAGTACAATGAGCAGTTCTTC.

For this clone: In the same sample, other DNA sequences code for this CDR3. The genes are TRBV15 and TRBJ1-2; D not resolved. Germline assignment: CDR1 LNHNV and CDR2 YYDKDF (reference sequence). The CDR3 is 14 amino acids. V was clipped by 3 bases and J by 2 bases, with 10 bases between them. The CDR3 reads CATSRGDGNYGYTF. CDR3 nucleotide sequence: TGTGCCACCAGCAGGGGCGACGGAAACTATGGCTACACCTTC.

The chain employs TRBV10-1 and TRBJ2-7; 9 bases line up with TRBD2. This CDR3 has 14 amino acids. Germline-derived CDR1 and CDR2 are WNHNN and SYGVQD (reference sequence). Trimming removed 3 bases from V and 3 bases from J; junction bases left unmatched: 3. CDR3 nucleotide sequence: TGCGCCAGCAGTGATGCTAGCGGGATCTACGAGCAGTACTTC. It yields the protein CASSDASGIYEQYF.

J is TRBJ2-2 and V is TRBV3-1 (or the pseudogene TRBV3-2), with D unclear. CDR1 and CDR2 from the germline V gene are LGHDT and YNNKEL (reference sequence). The ends were cut back, 0 bases at V and 6 bases at J, with 8 bases in the middle. The CDR3 consists of 14 residues. CDR3 sequence (DNA): TGTGCCAGCAGCCAAGAGCTGGCGGCCGGGGAGCTGTTTTTT. Protein sequence: CASSQELAAGELFF.

DNA of the CDR3: TGTGCCAGCAGTTCTTACGGGGTGCCGGCTGAAGCTTTCTTT. Protein sequence: CASSSYGVPAEAFF. The rearrangement links TRBV28 to TRBJ1-1; D gene unclear. Germline V gene sequence: CDR1 MDHEN, CDR2 SYDVKM. Deletions cut 4 bases from V and 6 bases from J, with 15 bases between. The CDR3 length is 14 residues.

The chain employs TRBV19 and TRBJ2-1; D gene unclear. Germline loops: CDR1 LNHDA, CDR2 SQIVND (reference sequence). V was pared by 0 bases and J by 2 bases, with 5 bases between. The CDR3 sequence is 14 residues long. The CDR3 DNA sequence: TGTGCCAGTAGTATAGAGGGCACCTACAATGAGCAGTTCTTC. This encodes CASSIEGTYNEQFF. The full variable domain, rest sourced from reference TRBV19 and TRBJ2-1, is DGGITQSPKYLFRKEGQNVTLSCEQNLNHDAMYWYRQDPGQGLRLIYYSQIVNDFQKGDIAEGYSVSREKKESFPLTVTSAQKNPTAFYLCASSIEGTYNEQFFGPGTRLTVL.

The DNA for the CDR3 is TGTGCCAGTTCTCCCGGGACTCAAAAACTGTTTTTT. Protein: CASSPGTQKLFF. V usage is TRBV19 and J usage is TRBJ1-4; possible D gene TRBD1, 5 bases. The CDR3 contains 12 residues. V lost 8 bases and J lost 9, with 13 bases in between. The germline V gene has CDR1 LNHDA and CDR2 SQIVND (reference sequence).

On this clone itself: The germline gene is not matched at one end of the junction; a read error may be the cause. The V gene is TRBV7-7, the J gene TRBJ2-1, with 8 bases aligning to TRBD2. This CDR3 contains 15 residues. Germline CDR1 is SSHAT and CDR2 is FNYEAQ (reference sequence). The CDR3: CASSQGGTRNNEQFF. The CDR3 DNA is TGTGCTAGCAGCCAGGGAGGGACTAGAAACAATGAGCAGTTCTTC.

The chain joins TRBV28 to TRBJ1-5, with D possibly matching TRBD1 (5 bases). From germline, CDR1 is MDHEN and CDR2 SYDVKM. V shed 3 bases and J shed 6 bases, with 12 bases lying between them. CDR3 size: 14 residues. CDR3 in DNA: TGTGCCAGCAGTTTGGGCGGGGGTGGTCAGCCCCAGCATTTT. This sequence encodes CASSLGGGGQPQHF.

V gene TRBV15 combines with J gene TRBJ2-6; no definite D call. Germline CDR1 reads LNHNV; CDR2 reads YYDKDF (reference sequence). V lost 8 bases, J lost 2 bases, and 10 bases lay in between. This CDR3 is built from 14 residues. CDR3 in amino acids: CATSPRTGANVLTF. The CDR3 bases are TGTGCCACCTCCCCGAGAACTGGGGCCAACGTCCTGACTTTC.